This T cell receptor beta chain was sequenced during a study of regulatory T cells in long-lasting Graves disease. With 3 bases clipped from V and 7 bases from J, the junction kept 3 bases outside the gene matches. This CDR3 has 13 residues. Germline V gene data show CDR1 as KGHSH and CDR2 as LQKENI. The sample's time point: persistent/refractory GD, antithyroid drugs over 5 years with positive TRAb. Isolated PBMC RNA provided the starting material for the TCR library. Arm-PCR with iRepertoire HTBI primers amplified the CDR3 regions for these TCR beta libraries. TCRdb processed the multiplex PCR reads anew with MiXCR; each CDR3 protein has one entry. The profile shows 400,000 to 500,000 distinct CDR3 sequences, roughly 21% of them singletons.

This chain uses TRBV18 with TRBJ1-5; 7 bases are a match to TRBD1. The material sequenced was peripheral blood mononuclear cells (PBMCs), taken when the disease was refractory, from a patient treated with antithyroid drugs. The source of this sequence is a female donor with Graves disease. CDR3 in DNA: TGTGCCAGCTCACCGGGACAGACCCAGCCCCAGCATTTT. Translation gives CASSPGQTQPQHF.